Listed below are T cell receptor beta chains from one sample, sequenced in a study of T-cell reconstitution after alpha-beta-depleted transplantation in children. A single record per CDR3 protein comes from TCRdb applying MiXCR to the PCR reads. The sample lists about 300,000 distinct CDR3 sequences, around 10% occurring once. This specimen was PBMCs, taken before TCRalphabeta/CD19-depleted stem cell transplant. The source is a boy in the first two years of life with acute myeloid leukemia, due to receive a stem cell transplant. Both conserved end residues are part of each CDR3. The D gene is left open where the match is weak. Rows give clone size only sometimes, using once, few, many, or a class for an expanded clone.

TRBJ1-2 | TRBV20-1 | few | TRBD1 | CSAKEGGPRGSNYGYTF | TGCAGTGCTAAGGAAGGGGGCCCGAGGGGTTCCAACTATGGCTACACCTTC
TRBJ2-1 | TRBV4-2 | NA | NA | CASSQEAGSAQFF | TGTGCCAGCAGCCAAGAGGCGGGGTCTGCGCAGTTCTTC
TRBJ2-1 | TRBV7-9 | many | TRBD2 | CASSLAGTSGSNEQFF | TGTGCCAGCAGCTTAGCCGGGACTAGCGGGAGCAATGAGCAGTTCTTC
TRBJ2-1 | TRBV4-2 | NA | NA | CASSQDFDSTYEQFF | TGTGCCAGCAGCCAAGATTTCGACAGTACGTATGAGCAGTTCTTC
TRBJ1-2 | TRBV12-3/TRBV12-4 | NA | NA | CASSPGLLSNYGYTF | TGTGCCAGCAGTCCCGGACTCCTGTCCAACTATGGCTACACCTTC
TRBJ1-1 | TRBV29-1 | NA | TRBD1 | CSVDTGGAEAFF | TGCAGCGTTGACACAGGGGGGGCTGAAGCTTTCTTT
TRBJ2-3 | TRBV11-3 | NA | NA | CASSLDTGEDTQYF | TGTGCCAGCAGCTTAGATACGGGGGAAGATACGCAGTATTTT
TRBJ2-3 | TRBV12-3/TRBV12-4 | few | TRBD2 | CASSPIRGGRADTQYF | TGTGCCAGCAGTCCCATTCGGGGGGGGAGGGCAGATACGCAGTATTTT
TRBJ2-6 | TRBV6-1 | NA | NA | CASRSTGFSSGANVLTF | TGTGCCAGCAGATCCACAGGGTTCAGCTCTGGGGCCAACGTCCTGACTTTC
TRBJ2-5 | TRBV7-8 | many | NA | CASSRSVETQYF | TGTGCCAGCAGCCGTTCGGTTGAGACCCAGTACTTC
TRBJ1-5 | TRBV28 | many | NA | CASGGASQPQHF | TGTGCCAGTGGAGGGGCAAGTCAGCCCCAGCATTTT
TRBJ1-5 | TRBV20-1 | many | NA | CSANDRYNQPQHF | TGCAGTGCCAACGACAGGTACAATCAGCCCCAGCATTTT
TRBJ1-1 | TRBV5-1 | many | TRBD1 | CASSPGTDEAFF | TGCGCCAGCAGCCCGGGGACAGATGAAGCTTTCTTT
TRBJ2-5 | TRBV7-2 | many | NA | CASSVDRETQYF | TGTGCCAGCAGCGTAGACCGAGAGACCCAGTACTTC
TRBJ2-3 | TRBV9 | many | TRBD2 | CASSAPGLAGDTQYF | TGTGCCAGCAGCGCCCCGGGACTAGCGGGAGATACGCAGTATTTT
TRBJ2-7 | TRBV4-2 | few | TRBD1 | CASSQDATGLYEQYF | TGTGCCAGCAGCCAAGATGCGACAGGGCTTTACGAGCAGTACTTC
TRBJ2-1 | TRBV7-7 | many | TRBD2 | CASSPGTSGAEQFF | TGTGCTAGCAGCCCCGGGACTAGCGGTGCTGAGCAGTTCTTC
TRBJ1-4 | TRBV18 | few | NA | CASSIAATNEKLFF | TGTGCCAGCTCAATCGCTGCAACTAATGAAAAACTGTTTTTT
TRBJ2-5 | TRBV7-9 | many | TRBD2 | CASSFGGGQETQYF | TGTGCCAGCAGCTTTGGGGGGGGCCAAGAGACCCAGTACTTC
TRBJ2-1 | TRBV20-1 | few | TRBD2 | CSAWAGGRFF | TGCAGTGCCTGGGCGGGGGGGAGATTCTTC
TRBJ2-1 | TRBV5-1 | many | NA | CASARSYNEQFF | TGCGCCAGCGCGCGTTCCTACAATGAGCAGTTCTTC
TRBJ2-3 | TRBV4-1 | many | NA | CASSQVPGGRTDTQYF | TGCGCCAGCAGCCAAGTTCCGGGGGGCCGCACAGATACGCAGTATTTT
TRBJ2-7 | TRBV27 | many | NA | CASSLGTGHEQYF | TGTGCCAGCAGTTTAGGAACCGGCCACGAGCAGTACTTC
TRBJ2-5 | TRBV3-1 | many | NA | CASSQVGRQETQYF | TGTGCCAGCAGCCAAGTTGGACGGCAAGAGACCCAGTACTTC
TRBJ2-4 | TRBV19 | many | TRBD2 | CASSIEGAGDIQYF | TGTGCCAGTAGTATAGAAGGCGCGGGGGACATTCAGTACTTC
TRBJ2-6 | TRBV5-1 | NA | NA | CASSIQGSGANVLTF | TGCGCCAGCAGCATTCAGGGTTCTGGGGCCAACGTCCTGACTTTC
TRBJ1-5 | TRBV6-1 | many | NA | CASSRNRALNQPQHF | TGTGCCAGCAGTAGGAACAGGGCCCTCAATCAGCCCCAGCATTTT
TRBJ2-1 | TRBV12-3/TRBV12-4 | many | NA | CASSPKNEQFF | TGTGCCAGCAGTCCTAAGAATGAGCAGTTCTTC
TRBJ2-7 | TRBV4-3 | NA | TRBD2 | CASSWAWTSGRGSSYEQYF | TGCGCCAGCAGCTGGGCATGGACTAGCGGGAGAGGGTCGTCCTACGAGCAGTACTTC
TRBJ1-5 | TRBV6-5 | NA | NA | CASSYDRRNQPQHF | TGTGCCAGCAGCTACGACAGGCGCAATCAGCCCCAGCATTTT
TRBJ2-3 | TRBV7-8 | many | NA | CASSLWGGGTDTQYF | TGTGCCAGCAGCTTATGGGGAGGAGGCACAGATACGCAGTATTTT
TRBJ2-7 | TRBV6-6 | few | TRBD1 | CASGDRGFEQYF | TGTGCCAGCGGCGACAGGGGTTTCGAGCAGTACTTC
TRBJ1-1 | TRBV12-3/TRBV12-4 | many | NA | CASSKQGIEAFF | TGTGCCAGCAGCAAGCAGGGGATTGAAGCTTTCTTT
TRBJ2-5 | TRBV10-3 | many | TRBD1 | CAIKSDREETQYF | TGTGCCATCAAATCGGACAGGGAAGAGACCCAGTACTTC
TRBJ1-2 | TRBV29-1 | many | TRBD1 | CSAGQGENYGYTF | TGCAGCGCCGGACAGGGAGAGAACTATGGCTACACCTTC
TRBJ2-5 | TRBV27 | NA | NA | CASSRWGSQETQYF | TGTGCCAGCAGTCGGTGGGGGTCCCAAGAGACCCAGTACTTC
TRBJ1-4 | TRBV30 | NA | NA | CAWSEGPTNEKLFF | TGTGCCTGGAGTGAAGGTCCAACTAATGAAAAACTGTTTTTT
TRBJ2-5 | TRBV4-2 | many | TRBD2 | CASSQVGLAGGPETQYF | TGTGCCAGCAGCCAAGTGGGACTAGCGGGAGGCCCGGAGACCCAGTACTTC
TRBJ1-1 | TRBV28 | many | NA | CASSLIMEGGNTEAFF | TGTGCCAGCAGTTTGATTATGGAGGGGGGGAACACTGAAGCTTTCTTT
TRBJ2-3 | TRBV28 | many | NA | CASRTPTPLTDTQYF | TGTGCCAGCAGGACCCCAACTCCACTCACAGATACGCAGTATTTT
TRBJ2-6 | TRBV4-3 | NA | NA | CASSHATGSGANVLTF | TGCGCCAGCAGCCACGCAACAGGGTCAGGGGCCAACGTCCTGACTTTC
TRBJ2-7 | TRBV20-1 | many | TRBD2 | CSASLSGGSYEQYF | TGCAGTGCTAGTCTTAGCGGGGGCTCCTACGAGCAGTACTTC
TRBJ1-6 | TRBV30 | few | TRBD1 | CAWSTTGRSSPLHF | TGTGCCTGGAGTACGACAGGGAGGAGCTCACCCCTCCACTTT
TRBJ2-7 | TRBV20-1 | many | NA | CSASKGEQYF | TGCAGTGCTAGTAAAGGGGAGCAGTACTTC
TRBJ2-1 | TRBV20-1 | many | NA | CRAWGRDNEQFF | TGCAGAGCCTGGGGACGGGACAATGAGCAGTTCTTC